This entry describes one TCR beta chain. Trimming shortened V by 5 bases and J by 1 base, and 9 bases separated the two germline ends. This CDR3 has 15 amino acids. Germline CDR1 is MDHEN and CDR2 is SYDVKM. The data were taken from a study of shared clonotypes between healthy human individuals. Assay execution took place at the deep level. Each subset's genomic DNA was split evenly across several immunoSEQ plates. How the authors handled the data: Sequence data from immunoSEQ were junction-only and lacked quality scores; consequently, filtering differed. Profiled with immunoSEQ multiplex PCR; TCRdb holds only in-frame clones, not every one. D and trimming were read from the DNA, whereas the V and J calls and clone size are those reported in that table. The sample yields approximately 500,000 clones, approximately 85% seen once. The donors, all of them Caucasian adults, lived in Nashville, Tennessee.

The sample comprised PBMCs. This chain connects TRBV28 to TRBJ2-6; no clear D. The sequence came from a woman aged 40 to 55 in good health. Some clones in this sample may be carry-over from other donors' samples. DNA of the CDR3: TGTGCCAGCAGTACCCCAGGTTCTGGGGCCAACGTCCTGACTTTC. This gives the protein CASSTPGSGANVLTF.